The T cell receptor beta chain described here comes from a study of technical replicates of blood from a few donors. This CDR3 region has 13 residues. V lost 1 base and J lost 5, with 11 bases in between. Germline V lookup: CDR1 SQVTM, CDR2 ANQGSEA. Sequencing used immunoSEQ multiplex PCR; TCRdb keeps in-frame clones, though not all of them. Of about 80,000 clones in the sample, about 92% are singletons; the top ten hold approximately 0.37%. The origin of this receptor is a human donor in good health. The sequenced material came from T cells isolated from PBMCs. The chain links TRBV29-1 to TRBJ2-5; D is possibly TRBD2 (7 bases). Here the CDR3 DNA reads TGCAGCGTTGAAGTAGGGGGGGAGGAGACCCAGTACTTC. This gives the protein CSVEVGGEETQYF.